Listed here are 32 T cell receptor beta chains from one sample, sequenced in a study of cytotoxic CD8 clonotypes in ibrutinib-treated CLL. This table comes from immunoSEQ multiplex PCR, and its TCRdb copy is limited to in-frame clones, with some not included. The sample contains some 140,000 clones, 79% of which appear only once. Sequencing was performed on PBMCs, taken after 12 months of ibrutinib treatment. All receptors come from a human donor with chronic lymphocytic leukemia.

The genes are TRBV7-8 and TRBJ2-5; 7 bases are shared with TRBD1. The CDR3 consists of 14 residues. CDR1 is SGHVS and CDR2 is FQNEAQ in the germline V gene. V lost 6 bases to trimming and J lost 5 bases; unmatched junction nucleotides: 9. The DNA of the CDR3 is TGTGCCAGCAGTCCCGAGGGGGCGCGGGAGACCCAGTACTTC. It specifies CASSPEGARETQYF. Looking up the rest from reference TRBV7-8 and TRBJ2-5 gives the full variable domain: GAGVSQSPRYKVAKRGQDVALRCDPISGHVSLFWYQQALGQGPEFLTYFQNEAQLDKSGLPSDRFFAERPEGSVSTLKIQRTQQEDSAVYLCASSPEGARETQYFGPGTRLLVL.

The V gene is TRBV27, the J gene TRBJ2-2; a weak D match, TRBD1 (5 bases). The V end lost 1 base, the J end lost 6 bases, and 6 bases lay between the germline ends. Germline V gives CDR1 MNHEY, CDR2 SMNVEV (reference sequence). The CDR3 contains 13 residues. The CDR3 bases are TGTGCCAGCAGTTTATTAGGGGCCGGGGAGCTGTTTTTT. This gives the protein CASSLLGAGELFF.

This clone came up a few times. The chain links TRBV28 to TRBJ2-5, with a possible D match to TRBD2 (5 bases). The CDR3 has 14 residues. Trimming cost V 7 bases and J 3 bases, with 15 bases left between them. Germline CDR1 is MDHEN and CDR2 is SYDVKM. The CDR3 coding sequence is TGTGCCAGCAACGGACTGGGATGGAAAGAGACCCAGTACTTC. It is translated as CASNGLGWKETQYF.

The chain links TRBV4-3 to TRBJ1-2; D call uncertain. V lost 0 bases and J 8 bases, leaving 7 bases between the germline ends. CDR1 and CDR2 from the germline V gene are LGHNA and YSLEER. CDR3 length: 12 residues. This CDR3 is CASSQEGGGYTF. CDR3 nucleotide sequence: TGCGCCAGCAGCCAAGAAGGAGGAGGCTACACCTTC.

The chain carries TRBV5-4 and TRBJ2-3; the D gene could be TRBD1 or TRBD2 (5 bases each). Germline-derived CDR1 and CDR2 are SGHNT and YYREEE (reference sequence). The CDR3 is made up of 16 amino acids. Trimming took 0 bases from V and 0 from J, leaving 11 bases between them. For the CDR3, the DNA is TGTGCCAGCAGCTTGGAACGGGACCCTAGCACAGATACGCAGTATTTT. This translates into CASSLERDPSTDTQYF. The full variable domain, its missing parts supplied by reference TRBV5-4 and TRBJ2-3, is ETGVTQSPTHLIKTRGQQVTLRCSSQSGHNTVSWYQQALGQGPQFIFQYYREEENGRGNFPPRFSGLQFPNYSSELNVNALELDDSALYLCASSLERDPSTDTQYFGPGTRLTVL.

V usage is TRBV6-5 and J usage is TRBJ2-7; TRBD2 aligns across 13 bases. This CDR3 spans 15 amino acids. Germline loops: CDR1 MNHEY, CDR2 SVGAGI. Losses at the gene ends were 6 bases for V and 5 bases for J; bases not matched to a gene: 7. Written as DNA, the CDR3 is TGTGCCAGCAGAACTAGCGGGAGGGCCGGCCACGAGCAGTACTTC. This translates into CASRTSGRAGHEQYF.

This clone was seen a handful of times. This sequence joins TRBV9 and TRBJ2-1; a weak D match, TRBD2 (5 bases). CDR1 and CDR2 from the germline V gene are SGDLS and YYNGEE. Deletions cut 4 bases from V and 0 bases from J, with 26 bases between. The CDR3 runs to 20 residues. CDR3 DNA sequence: TGTGCCAGCAGCCGGACCTACTCACCGGGATGGGGAAGCTCCTACAATGAGCAGTTCTTC. Its protein product is CASSRTYSPGWGSSYNEQFF.

The CDR3 bases are TGTGCCAGCAGTGAAGTTTGGGGCGCCGCAGGCAGGGGCGAGCAGTACTTC. This codes for CASSEVWGAAGRGEQYF. The chain carries TRBV6-1 and TRBJ2-7; D possibly corresponds to TRBD1 (6 bases). This CDR3 is built from 17 residues. Germline lookup yields CDR1 MNHNS and CDR2 SASEGT. V was clipped by 1 base and J by 6 bases, with 22 bases between them.

This clone was observed a handful of times. The chain employs TRBV11-3 and TRBJ2-7; 13 bases align to TRBD2. The CDR3 has 13 residues. Germline V gene lookup returns CDR1 SGHNT and CDR2 YENEEA. V trimming: 1 base; J trimming: 12 bases; junction bases outside the gene matches: 3. The CDR3, as DNA: TGTGCCAGCAGCTTAGGGACTAGCGGGAGTCTGTACTTC. This gives the protein CASSLGTSGSLYF.

In the case of this clone: The junction and the germline gene differ at one end; a read error may be behind it. The rearrangement joins TRBV7-9 to TRBJ2-5; no definite D call. Germline assignment: CDR1 SEHNR and CDR2 FQNEAQ (reference sequence). This CDR3 region has 14 residues. CDR3 region: CASSQSAEQETQYF. In DNA form, the CDR3 reads TGCGCCAGCAGCCAATCGGCGGAGCAAGAGACCCAGTACTTC.

The V call is TRBV15, the J call TRBJ2-7; TRBD2 aligns across 7 bases. Germline trimming cut 1 base from V and 7 bases from J; bases unmatched to any gene: 10. Germline CDR1 reads LNHNV; CDR2 reads YYDKDF (reference sequence). This CDR3 is 15 amino acids long. For the CDR3, the DNA is TGTGCCACCAGCAGAGGTCTAGCGGCCTCTGGGGAGCAGTACTTC. This encodes CATSRGLAASGEQYF. Full variable domain (rest looked up from reference TRBV15 and TRBJ2-7): DAMVIQNPRYQVTQFGKPVTLSCSQTLNHNVMYWYQQKSSQAPKLLFHYYDKDFNNEADTPDNFQSRRPNTSFCFLDIRSPGLGDTAMYLCATSRGLAASGEQYFGPGTRLTVT.

The chain joins TRBV6-1 to TRBJ2-1; 8 nucleotides agree with TRBD2. Unmatched junction bases numbered 9, after V lost 11 bases and J lost 3 bases. Per the germline V gene, CDR1 is MNHNS and CDR2 is SASEGT. The CDR3 consists of 14 residues. CDR3 loop: CASGGLAGYNEQFF. In DNA form, the CDR3 reads TGTGCCTCGGGAGGGCTAGCGGGCTACAATGAGCAGTTCTTC.

This clone was seen more than once but under ten times. The chain employs TRBV27 and TRBJ2-2; D remains ambiguous. The CDR3 length is 11 residues. V gave up 4 bases and J gave up 3 bases, with 0 bases separating them. Germline V lookup: CDR1 MNHEY, CDR2 SMNVEV (reference sequence). The CDR3 nucleotides read TGTGCCAGCAGTTACACCGGGGAGCTGTTTTTT. This sequence encodes CASSYTGELFF.

This rearrangement joins TRBV4-1 to TRBJ1-4, with no clear D. Trimming pared 4 bases from V and 6 bases from J, leaving 12 bases between. CDR3 length: 14 amino acids. Germline CDR1 MGHRA, CDR2 YSYEKL. CDR3 nucleotide sequence: TGCGCCAGCAGCCGACGGGGAGGCGATGAAAAACTGTTTTTT. Encoded protein: CASSRRGGDEKLFF.

V gene TRBV5-1 combines with J gene TRBJ2-3; a possible D gene is TRBD1 (5 bases). Germline V gene data show CDR1 as SGHRS and CDR2 as YFSETQ. V lost 0 bases to trimming and J lost 3 bases, with 8 bases between them. The CDR3 covers 14 residues. The CDR3, as DNA: TGCGCCAGCAGCTTGGGGGGCCAGACAGATACGCAGTATTTT. Protein product: CASSLGGQTDTQYF.

V and J are TRBV5-1 and TRBJ2-1; D possibly corresponds to TRBD1 (5 bases). The CDR3 has 15 amino acids. Germline V CDR1 and CDR2: SGHRS, YFSETQ. Between the trimmed V and J ends, which lost 0 bases and 10 bases, there was a span of 17 bases. The CDR3 bases are TGCGCCAGCAGCTTGGCTACCGGGCCCGCAGGGGAGCAGTTCTTC. Its protein is CASSLATGPAGEQFF.

This chain joins TRBV11-2 and TRBJ2-5; TRBD2 agrees at 7 bases. V shed 5 bases and J 4 bases; nucleotides not matched to a gene: 7. This CDR3 region has 14 residues. Germline V gives CDR1 SGHAT, CDR2 FQNNGV. The chain's CDR3 is CASSMYGRRETQYF. The CDR3 DNA reads as TGTGCCAGCAGCATGTACGGGAGGAGAGAGACCCAGTACTTC.

J is TRBJ2-2 and V is TRBV2; D possibly matches TRBD1 or TRBD2 (6 bases each). The CDR3 is made up of 13 amino acids. Germline CDR1 is SNHLY and CDR2 is FYNNEI. Trimming removed 6 bases at V and 7 bases at J, with 12 bases between. The CDR3 here is CASSGGGIGELFF. The CDR3 DNA reads TGTGCCAGCAGCGGGGGCGGAATCGGGGAGCTGTTTTTT.

This chain joins TRBV6-6 and TRBJ1-1; 8 positions agree with TRBD1. Trimming cost V 1 base and J 6 bases; bases outside gene matches: 1. From germline, CDR1 is MNHNY and CDR2 SVGAGI (reference sequence). This CDR3 region has 13 residues. DNA of the CDR3: TGTGCCAGCAGTTACTTGACAGGGGCTGAAGCTTTCTTT. This sequence encodes CASSYLTGAEAFF.

V usage is TRBV30 and J usage is TRBJ2-1; D is ambiguous. Germline CDR1 and CDR2: GTSNPN and SVGIG (reference sequence). Deletions cut 5 bases from V and 8 bases from J, with 7 bases between. The CDR3 runs to 10 residues. In DNA form, the CDR3 reads TGTGCCTGGGGTGACTATGAGCAGTTCTTC. Translating it yields CAWGDYEQFF.

The genes are TRBV28 and TRBJ2-3, with D perhaps matching TRBD2 (5 bases). The CDR3 loop spans 15 amino acids. CDR1 is MDHEN and CDR2 is SYDVKM in the germline V gene. Trimming took 6 bases from V and 2 from J, leaving 15 bases between them. CDR3 sequence (DNA): TGTGCCAGCAGCCCTGGGAGTCCCCCCACAGATACGCAGTATTTT. Translating it yields CASSPGSPPTDTQYF. The full variable domain, completed using reference TRBV28 and TRBJ2-3, is DVKVTQSSRYLVKRTGEKVFLECVQDMDHENMFWYRQDPGLGLRLIYFSYDVKMKEKGDIPEGYSVSREKKERFSLILESASTNQTSMYLCASSPGSPPTDTQYFGPGTRLTVL.

The chain uses TRBV29-1 and TRBJ2-3, with 7 bases matching TRBD2. This CDR3 is 11 amino acids long. Germline CDR1 and CDR2: SQVTM and ANQGSEA. V lost 4 bases, J lost 6 bases, and 1 base stayed unmatched. This CDR3 reads CSVGGGDTQYF. For the CDR3, the DNA is TGCAGCGTTGGGGGAGGGGATACGCAGTATTTT.

The chain carries TRBV9 and TRBJ2-5; no clear D. Germline CDR1 SGDLS, CDR2 YYNGEE. The germline V and J ends were trimmed by 0 bases and 4 bases, with 1 base remaining between them. This CDR3 spans 11 amino acids. The CDR3 DNA reads as TGTGCCAGCAGCGTAGCAGAGACCCAGTACTTC. This codes for CASSVAETQYF.

The gene calls are TRBV23-1 and TRBJ1-1; TRBD1 matches at 8 bases. TRBV23-1 is an ORF; its function is uncertain. This CDR3 is built from 18 residues. Unmatched junction bases numbered 16, after V lost 1 base and J lost 6 bases. CDR3 sequence reads: CASSQFTGRGQSFAEAFF. The CDR3 DNA is TGCGCCAGCAGTCAATTTACGGGCAGGGGGCAAAGTTTTGCTGAAGCTTTCTTT.

This rearrangement joins TRBV6-5 to TRBJ2-1, with 9 bases identical to TRBD2. The germline V gene has CDR1 MNHEY and CDR2 SVGAGI. CDR3 size: 15 residues. The junction had 3 bases not matched to a gene; V was cut back by 6 bases and J by 0 bases. As DNA, the CDR3 is TGTGCCAGCAGCCTAGCGGGAAGCTCCTACAATGAGCAGTTCTTC. Translating it yields CASSLAGSSYNEQFF.

Only a few counts were recorded for this clone. J is TRBJ2-7 and V is TRBV27; TRBD2 agrees at 13 bases. V trimming: 7 bases; J trimming: 11 bases; junction bases outside the gene matches: 11. This CDR3 has 14 residues. The V gene's germline CDR1 is MNHEY and CDR2 SMNVEV (reference sequence). DNA of the CDR3: TGTGCCAGCAAACGAGGGGGACTAGCGGGGCCGGAGTACTTC. This translates into CASKRGGLAGPEYF.

This clone has more than one count but fewer than ten. V is TRBV4-2 and J is TRBJ2-7; D is possibly TRBD1 (5 bases). V lost 1 base and J lost 3, with 13 bases in between. Germline loops: CDR1 LGHNA, CDR2 YNFKEQ. The CDR3 spans 15 residues. The CDR3 bases are TGTGCCAGCAGCCAAGTTCGATGGGGCCGCTACGAGCAGTACTTC. It yields the protein CASSQVRWGRYEQYF.

The rearrangement links TRBV5-1 to TRBJ2-7; 7 positions agree with TRBD1. The CDR3 is made up of 13 amino acids. Per germline, CDR1 SGHRS and CDR2 YFSETQ. The V segment lost 4 bases and the J segment 4 bases; nucleotides outside the gene matches: 5. The CDR3 loop reads CASSQDREYEQYF. The DNA of the CDR3 is TGCGCCAGCAGCCAAGACAGGGAATACGAGCAGTACTTC. Drawing the rest from reference TRBV5-1 and TRBJ2-7, the complete variable domain is KAGVTQTPRYLIKTRGQQVTLSCSPISGHRSVSWYQQTPGQGLQFLFEYFSETQRNKGNFPGRFSGRQFSNSRSEMNVSTLELGDSALYLCASSQDREYEQYFGPGTRLTVT.

V and J are TRBV4-3 and TRBJ1-1, with a possible D match to TRBD1 (5 bases). Germline CDR1 LGHNA, CDR2 YSLEER. This CDR3 spans 13 amino acids. V shed 0 bases and J shed 7 bases, with 9 bases lying between them. The CDR3 DNA reads TGCGCCAGCAGCCAAGATTATGACAGTGAAGCTTTCTTT. Residues: CASSQDYDSEAFF.

The gene calls are TRBV5-1 and TRBJ2-1; TRBD2 might be the D (6 bases). From germline, CDR1 is SGHRS and CDR2 YFSETQ. This CDR3 is built from 16 residues. Trimming took off 3 bases at V and 3 bases at J, with 16 bases between the two ends. CDR3 in DNA: TGCGCCAGCAGCTCCTCGGGACTGCGCCTCTACAATGAGCAGTTCTTC. Amino acids: CASSSSGLRLYNEQFF.

The CDR3 DNA reads TGTGCCAGCAGCCCCCCGACAGGGGATAAAGCTGAAGCTTTCTTT. Translated: CASSPPTGDKAEAFF. This rearrangement joins TRBV7-2 to TRBJ1-1; 8 bases map to TRBD1. Germline V gene lookup returns CDR1 SGHTA and CDR2 FQGNSA. The CDR3 runs to 15 residues. V shed 5 bases, J shed 6 bases, and the junction held 11 bases outside the gene matches.

The chain recombines TRBV6-5 with TRBJ2-1; TRBD2 matches at 7 bases. Germline loops: CDR1 MNHEY, CDR2 SVGAGI. V lost 6 bases and J lost 0; bases outside the gene matches: 5. The CDR3 consists of 15 residues. The CDR3: CASSLSGTSYNEQFF. CDR3 nucleotides: TGTGCCAGCAGCCTGAGCGGGACCTCCTACAATGAGCAGTTCTTC.